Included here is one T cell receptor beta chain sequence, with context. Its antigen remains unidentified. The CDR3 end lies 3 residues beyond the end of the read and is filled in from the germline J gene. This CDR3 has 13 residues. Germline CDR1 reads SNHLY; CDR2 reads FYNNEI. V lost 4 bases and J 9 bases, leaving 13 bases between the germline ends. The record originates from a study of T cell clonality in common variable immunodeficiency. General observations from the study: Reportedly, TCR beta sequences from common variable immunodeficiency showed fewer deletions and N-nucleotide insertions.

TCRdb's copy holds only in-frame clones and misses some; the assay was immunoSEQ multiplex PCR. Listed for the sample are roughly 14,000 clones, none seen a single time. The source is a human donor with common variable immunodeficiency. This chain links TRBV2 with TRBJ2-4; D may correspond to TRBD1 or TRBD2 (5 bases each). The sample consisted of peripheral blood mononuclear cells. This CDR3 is CASSVQGEAIQYF. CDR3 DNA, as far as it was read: TGTGCCAGCAGTGTGCAGGGAGAGGCCATT.